This T cell receptor (beta chain) was recovered during a study of cytomegalovirus exposure and HLA in healthy donors (dated by TCRdb to the late 2010s). Study-level background: A later analysis indicated that the roughly 130 validation repertoires were generated on the platform also employed for the approximately 670 repertoires of the first cohort. The study was designed to test whether signatures of past pathogen exposure could be identified by cataloging public T cell receptors. A separate validation cohort of roughly 120 different subjects was used in addition to the 666-subject first cohort. The study combined high-throughput TCR immunosequencing, statistical association of individual TCRs with disease status, and machine learning to predict cytomegalovirus infection status.

Turning to this clone: What antigen it recognizes has not been identified. It has no much larger one-base neighbor in the sample; base qualities were not kept.

The CDR3 covers 12 residues, taking in both the cysteine and the phenylalanine. Here the CDR3 DNA is all that survives: 36 bases in frame from base 1. Sequences ENHRY (CDR1) and SYGVKD (CDR2) are obtained from the germline V gene. V was cut back by 2 bases and J by 11 bases, leaving a gap of 10 bases between them. The paper as a whole reports these results and caveats: In vitro tests confirmed that a few of the cytomegalovirus-associated TCR beta chains recognize cytomegalovirus antigens. A later analysis lacked HLA typing for the validation cohort, so it scored co-occurrence in that cohort across all 110 or so repertoires. A later analysis found that TCRs clustered in the first cohort also tended to co-occur in the roughly 120 validation repertoires, with 94% of cluster scores above 0. In the study, approximately 160 TCR beta chains were listed as associated with cytomegalovirus. In both the original and validation cohorts, the classifier was reported to diagnose cytomegalovirus status with high specificity and sensitivity. Most TCR sequences were seen in very few donors, while some public TCRs were found in many individuals. According to the authors, the approach could potentially be generalized to other disease states and immunological phenotypes.

Library prep was done by the immunoSEQ multiplex PCR assay. As for how the authors treated the data: To diagnose cytomegalovirus status from the catalog of TCR beta chain sequences, a statistical classification framework was built. This immuneACCESS table, as held by TCRdb, lists in-frame sequences with V and J called but not all clones. Of the missing ones, under half trace to an unresolved V gene in checked studies; the others have no known cause. V, J and clone size are taken as reported in that table, and D and trimming were inferred from the DNA itself. This sample holds some 140,000 clones; 86% were observed only once. Around 2.1% of the sample belongs to the ten largest clones. Donors formed part of the validation cohort, which comprised 120 subjects and was distinct from the first cohort of 690 or so subjects.

Recombination linked TRBV10-3 to TRBJ2-1, with TRBD1 as a weak D call on 5 bases. This receptor was taken from a human donor in good health. Sequenced: PBMCs. CDR3 loop: CAISEDSPKQFF. The nucleotide sequence is given as TGTGCCATCAGTGAGGACAGCCCAAAGCAGTTCTTC.